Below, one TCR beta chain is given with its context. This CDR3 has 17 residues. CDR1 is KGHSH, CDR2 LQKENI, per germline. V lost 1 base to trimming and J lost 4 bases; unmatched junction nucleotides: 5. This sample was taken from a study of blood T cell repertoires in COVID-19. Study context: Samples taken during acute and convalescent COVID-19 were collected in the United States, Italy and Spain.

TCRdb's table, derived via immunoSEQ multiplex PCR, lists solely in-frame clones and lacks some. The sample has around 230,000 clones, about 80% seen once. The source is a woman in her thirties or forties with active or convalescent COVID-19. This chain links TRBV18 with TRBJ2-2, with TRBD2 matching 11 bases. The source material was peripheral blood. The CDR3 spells CASSPQTSGRSTGELFF. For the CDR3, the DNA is TGTGCCAGCTCACCACAAACTAGCGGGAGAAGCACCGGGGAGCTGTTTTTT.